Reported below is one TCR beta chain. Its antigen is still unknown. Sequencing was performed with immunoSEQ multiplex PCR; in TCRdb, only in-frame clones are kept and a portion is missing. The data contain some 110,000 clones, around 88% of them singletons. This CDR3 comprises 12 residues. Germline V gene data show CDR1 as MNHEY and CDR2 as SVGEGT. V was pared by 1 base and J by 5 bases, with 5 bases between. The sample comes from a study of T cell responses to AZD1222 COVID-19 vaccine. On the study more broadly: Second doses were pooled across both intervals (about 4 or about 12 weeks).

The study's findings and limits: White British people made up most donors, females outnumbered males, and clonal diversity was possibly underestimated. No repertoire was sampled before or during the peak T cell response, only after it. Only five or six individuals given AZD1222 were seropositive at baseline.

The J gene is TRBJ1-1, the V gene TRBV6-2 or TRBV6-3; D not certain. This specimen was peripheral blood, taken on day 0 of AZD1222 vaccination. This TCR was sampled from an adult in good health. The CDR3 DNA reads TGTGCCAGCAGTTACTTGGTAACTGAAGCTTTCTTT. This codes for CASSYLVTEAFF.